These 21 T cell receptor beta chains originate from one sample sequenced in a study of T cells in Graves' hyperthyroidism and ophthalmopathy. Amplification targeted TCR beta CDR3 regions from RNA transcripts. Using the HTBI primer set, a first-round RT-PCR was run on the TCR CDR3. TCRdb processed the multiplex PCR reads anew with MiXCR; each CDR3 protein has one entry. The data contain about 690,000 distinct CDR3 sequences, 15% to 20% of them singletons. Specimen: blood. The receptors stem from a man in his forties or fifties with Graves' hyperthyroidism.

This clonotype was detected ten times or more. This rearrangement joins TRBV6-2 or TRBV6-3 to TRBJ2-7; 8 nucleotides line up with TRBD1. The CDR3 sequence is 16 residues long. J was trimmed by 0 bases and V by 5 bases; bases with no gene match: 9. CDR1 and CDR2 (germline): MNHEY, SVGEGT. The CDR3 here is CASSILPTGGSYEQYF. The CDR3 DNA sequence: TGTGCCAGCAGTATCCTACCCACAGGGGGCTCCTACGAGCAGTACTTC.

The rearrangement links TRBV12-5 to TRBJ2-1, with a weak D call TRBD1 (6 bases). The germline V gene has CDR1 LGHNT and CDR2 FRNRAP. This CDR3 region has 12 residues. Trimming took off 2 bases at V and 9 bases at J, with 8 bases between the two ends. CDR3 region: CASGLPRGEQFF. CDR3 bases: TGTGCTAGTGGTTTGCCCAGGGGTGAGCAGTTCTTC. Full variable domain (outside the CDR3, taken from reference TRBV12-5 and TRBJ2-1): DARVTQTPRHKVTEMGQEVTMRCQPILGHNTVFWYRQTMMQGLELLAYFRNRAPLDDSGMPKDRFSAEMPDATLATLKIQPSEPRDSAVYFCASGLPRGEQFFGPGTRLTVL.

At least ten counts were recorded for this clonotype. The rearrangement uses TRBV4-3 and TRBJ2-1; 7 nucleotides agree with TRBD2. Looked up from germline, CDR1 is LGHNA and CDR2 is YSLEER. The trim removed 0 bases at V and 7 bases at J, leaving 6 bases unmatched. The CDR3 is 15 residues long. The CDR3 spells CASSQDLLATNEQFF. CDR3 bases: TGCGCCAGCAGCCAAGATCTACTAGCGACAAATGAGCAGTTCTTC.

As concerns this clonotype: The missing conserved phenylalanine or tryptophan at the end of this CDR3 makes a read error likely. This chain links TRBV2 with TRBJ2-3; TRBD2 agrees at 10 bases. Trimming cost V 6 bases and J 1 base; bases outside gene matches: 10. The CDR3 sequence is 17 residues long. From germline, CDR1 is SNHLY and CDR2 FYNNEI. The CDR3 reads CASSLGASGSGTDTQYL. For the CDR3, the DNA is TGTGCCAGCAGCCTCGGGGCTAGCGGGAGTGGCACAGATACGCAGTATCTT.

This clonotype came up many times. DNA for the CDR3: TGTGCCACCAGCAGAGTTTTCGGAGGAGCGGACGAGCAGTACTTC. Translated: CATSRVFGGADEQYF. This rearrangement joins TRBV15 to TRBJ2-7; D is perhaps TRBD2 (5 bases). Looked up from germline, CDR1 is LNHNV and CDR2 is YYDKDF (reference sequence). The CDR3 is made up of 15 amino acids. The V end lost 1 base, the J end lost 5 bases, and 15 bases lay between the germline ends.

This clonotype appeared a few times. This chain connects TRBV20-1 to TRBJ2-7, with 16 nucleotides matching TRBD2. CDR3 length: 15 amino acids. The V segment lost 5 bases and the J segment 2 bases; nucleotides outside the gene matches: 3. Germline V gene lookup returns CDR1 DFQATT and CDR2 SNEGSKA (reference sequence). The CDR3 DNA follows: TGCAGTGCTGGGACTAGCGGGAGGGGTCCCTACGAGCAGTACTTC. Protein product: CSAGTSGRGPYEQYF.

The V gene is TRBV7-2, the J gene TRBJ2-5; TRBD2 matches at 12 bases. The germline V gene encodes CDR1 SGHTA and CDR2 FQGNSA. Trimming at V came to 5 bases and at J to 4 bases, leaving 8 bases not matched to a gene. The CDR3 has 16 residues. The CDR3 DNA is TGTGCCAGCAGCGTATCCCTAGCGGGAGGGCTAGAGACCCAGTACTTC. Translating it yields CASSVSLAGGLETQYF.

This chain uses TRBV5-5 with TRBJ2-4; 10 bases match TRBD1. The junction had 13 bases not matched to a gene; V was cut back by 6 bases and J by 1 base. Per the germline V gene, CDR1 is SGHKS and CDR2 is YYEKEE (reference sequence). The CDR3 is made up of 18 amino acids. DNA for the CDR3: TGTGCCAGCACCCCGGGACAGGGGATTAATCAGGCCAAAAACATTCAGTACTTC. Protein sequence: CASTPGQGINQAKNIQYF. Full variable domain (missing parts from reference TRBV5-5 and TRBJ2-4): DAGVTQSPTHLIKTRGQQVTLRCSPISGHKSVSWYQQVLGQGPQFIFQYYEKEERGRGNFPDRFSARQFPNYSSELNVNALLLGDSALYLCASTPGQGINQAKNIQYFGAGTRLSVL.

Many counts were recorded for this clonotype. V usage is TRBV5-1 and J usage is TRBJ1-1; weak D call: TRBD1 (6 bases). This CDR3 region has 14 residues. Per the germline V gene, CDR1 is SGHRS and CDR2 is YFSETQ. V was pared by 4 bases and J by 1 base, with 11 bases between. The CDR3 coding sequence is TGCGCCAGCAGCGGGGGACACGGGAACACTGAAGCTTTCTTT. This translates into CASSGGHGNTEAFF.

This clonotype was seen at least ten times. The chain has TRBV27 and TRBJ2-3; 11 bases are shared with TRBD2. This CDR3 has 15 residues. The junction had 3 bases not matched to a gene; V was cut back by 2 bases and J by 5 bases. The germline CDR1 and CDR2 sequences are MNHEY and SMNVEV (reference sequence). CDR3 nucleotide sequence: TGTGCCAGCAGTTTAGTTGGGACTAGCGGAGATACGCAGTATTTT. This codes for CASSLVGTSGDTQYF.

Comments on this clonotype: A much more abundant neighbour one base away suggests this may be a read error. Here the CDR3 omits its conserved ending phenylalanine or tryptophan, so a read error is the likely source. V and J are TRBV13 and TRBJ1-1; 8 nucleotides line up with TRBD1. With V trimmed by 1 base and J by 3 bases, 4 bases remained unmatched. The germline gives CDR1 PRHDT, CDR2 FYEKMQ (reference sequence). There are 15 residues in the CDR3. The CDR3 nucleotides are TGTGCCAGCAGCTTAGCAGGACAGGGAGACACTGAAGCTTTCCTT. This codes for CASSLAGQGDTEAFL.

On this clonotype itself: In this CDR3 the conserved last residue, phenylalanine or tryptophan, is missing, so a read error is likely. This chain connects TRBV30 to TRBJ2-6; 10 bases line up with TRBD1. The CDR3 loop spans 16 amino acids. V gave up 7 bases and J gave up 0 bases; unmatched junction bases: 6. Germline assignment: CDR1 GTSNPN and CDR2 SVGIG (reference sequence). CDR3 in amino acids: CAYRGDRGSGANVLTL. Here the CDR3 DNA reads TGTGCCTACCGGGGGGACAGGGGCTCTGGGGCCAACGTCCTGACTCTC.

This clonotype was seen more than once but under ten times. This chain links TRBV5-1 with TRBJ2-3; the match to TRBD2 covers 13 bases. The CDR3 extends over 19 amino acids. Germline values: CDR1 SGHRS, CDR2 YFSETQ. Losses at the gene ends were 4 bases for V and 4 bases for J; bases not matched to a gene: 15. The CDR3 sequence is CASSLRTSGSRFRADTQYF. In DNA form, the CDR3 reads TGCGCCAGCAGCCTACGGACTAGCGGGAGTAGATTCCGAGCAGATACGCAGTATTTT.

The rearrangement links TRBV11-1 to TRBJ2-1, with 11 bases lining up with TRBD2. Looked up from germline, CDR1 is SGHAT and CDR2 is FQDESV (reference sequence). V was clipped by 5 bases and J by 4 bases; unmatched bases: 13. The CDR3 is 18 amino acids. CDR3 in DNA: TGTGCCAGCAGCCAGGATTACGCCCCTAGCGGGAGGTACAATGAGCAGTTCTTC. This encodes CASSQDYAPSGRYNEQFF.

This clonotype has a count of ten or more. V usage is TRBV6-1 and J usage is TRBJ1-4; TRBD1 might be the D (5 bases). Trimming removed 8 bases from V and 8 bases from J, with 30 bases in between. This CDR3 contains 18 residues. CDR1 is MNHNS, CDR2 SASEGT, per germline. The CDR3 sequence is CASLQQGVGSEWAEKLFF. CDR3 bases: TGTGCCAGCCTACAGCAAGGGGTCGGCAGCGAATGGGCCGAAAAACTGTTTTTT.

This clonotype was found many times. This chain joins TRBV28 and TRBJ2-7, with no clear D. The CDR3 is 13 amino acids. Trimming stripped 2 bases from V and 1 base from J, with 6 bases between. Germline V gene sequence: CDR1 MDHEN, CDR2 SYDVKM. The DNA for the CDR3 is TGTGCCAGCAGTTTAACACTATCCTACGAGCAGTACTTC. It translates to CASSLTLSYEQYF.

This chain connects TRBV11-2 to TRBJ1-1; TRBD1 agrees at 8 bases. The V and J ends lost 4 bases and 1 base, in that order; junction bases with no gene match: 2. This CDR3 is 14 amino acids long. Germline V gene sequence: CDR1 SGHAT, CDR2 FQNNGV. The CDR3 is CASSSQGGNTEAFF. The DNA for the CDR3 is TGTGCCAGCAGCTCACAGGGGGGGAACACTGAAGCTTTCTTT. Full variable domain (outside the CDR3, taken from reference TRBV11-2 and TRBJ1-1): EAGVAQSPRYKIIEKRQSVAFWCNPISGHATLYWYQQILGQGPKLLIQFQNNGVVDDSQLPKDRFSAERLKGVDSTLKIQPAKLEDSAVYLCASSSQGGNTEAFFGQGTRLTVV.

CDR3 loop: CASSFLISGANVLTF. The CDR3 DNA sequence: TGTGCCAGCAGTTTTCTGATCTCTGGGGCCAACGTCCTGACTTTC. The rearrangement joins TRBV12-3 or TRBV12-4 to TRBJ2-6, with no clear D. CDR3 length equals 15 residues. Trimming removed 3 bases from V and 0 bases from J, with 6 bases in between.

The sample holds many counts of this clonotype. The chain combines TRBV25-1 with TRBJ2-5; D ambiguous. V gave up 0 bases and J gave up 2 bases, with 10 bases separating them. Germline CDR1 reads MGHDK; CDR2 reads SYGVNS. The CDR3 has 15 residues. The CDR3, as DNA: TGTGCCAGCAGTGAATATGGGCATCTACAAGAGACCCAGTACTTC. Its translation is CASSEYGHLQETQYF.

The gene calls are TRBV7-9 and TRBJ2-7, with 8 bases identical to TRBD1. Germline lookup yields CDR1 SEHNR and CDR2 FQNEAQ (reference sequence). This CDR3 is built from 16 residues. V lost 5 bases to trimming and J lost 0 bases; unmatched junction nucleotides: 9. Here the CDR3 reads CASSPHGQGSSYEQYF. The CDR3 coding sequence is TGTGCCAGCAGCCCGCATGGACAGGGAAGCTCCTACGAGCAGTACTTC.

In its sample, this clonotype was seen many times. The chain has TRBV12-5 and TRBJ1-2, with TRBD1 matching over 7 bases. Per the germline V gene, CDR1 is LGHNT and CDR2 is FRNRAP. The CDR3 runs 17 residues. V shed 5 bases, J shed 8 bases, and the junction held 20 bases outside the gene matches. CDR3 sequence reads: CASGPSWEGDRPSGYTF. CDR3 coding DNA: TGTGCTAGTGGTCCTTCATGGGAGGGGGACAGACCTTCGGGCTACACCTTC.